Listed below are T cell receptor beta chains from one sample, sequenced in a study of shared clonotypes between healthy human individuals. Sequencing was performed with immunoSEQ multiplex PCR; in TCRdb, only in-frame clones are kept and a portion is missing. The sample lists 2 million or so clones, roughly 95% seen once, with around 1.1% in the top ten. The specimen was naive CD8+ T cells sorted from blood. Receptors were obtained from a man between 18 and 29 years old in good health. Both conserved end residues are part of each CDR3. Fields, in order: clone size, D gene, J gene, V gene, CDR3 protein, CDR3 DNA. A D gene is named only where the DNA matches it firmly. The listing skips clone size in some rows; elsewhere it reads once, few, many or a size class.

>-|TRBD1|TRBJ2-7|TRBV4-1
CASGSVGTGSHEQYF
TGCGCCAGCGGCTCGGTGGGGACAGGGTCCCACGAGCAGTACTTC
>-|-|TRBJ1-2|TRBV27
CASRPLDSSNYGYTF
TGTGCCAGCAGGCCCCTGGACAGCAGTAACTATGGCTACACCTTC
>-|-|TRBJ2-7|TRBV7-9
CASSLIDEGPYEQYF
TGTGCCAGCAGCTTAATCGACGAGGGGCCCTACGAGCAGTACTTC
>few|-|TRBJ1-5|TRBV2
CASRVDSNQPQHF
TGTGCCAGCAGGGTTGATAGCAATCAGCCCCAGCATTTT
>-|TRBD1|TRBJ1-6|TRBV2
CASSRQGSLTSPLHF
TGTGCCAGCAGTAGACAGGGCTCCCTAACTTCACCCCTCCACTTT
>-|TRBD1|TRBJ2-1|TRBV10-3
CAINRGTDDNEQFF
TGTGCCATCAATAGGGGGACAGACGACAATGAGCAGTTCTTC
>-|TRBD2|TRBJ2-1|TRBV7-6
CASSLGAGGPYNEQFF
TGTGCCAGCAGCTTAGGGGCGGGAGGGCCCTACAATGAGCAGTTCTTC
>-|TRBD1|TRBJ2-7|TRBV6-1
CASSEGTGGVEQYF
TGTGCCAGCAGTGAGGGGACAGGGGGAGTCGAGCAGTACTTC
>-|-|TRBJ1-1|TRBV5-1
CASSSPAGEMNTEAFF
TGCGCCAGCAGCTCGCCTGCGGGGGAAATGAACACTGAAGCTTTCTTT
>-|-|TRBJ2-7|TRBV19
CASSIAGATYEQYF
TGTGCCAGTAGTATAGCGGGAGCGACCTACGAGCAGTACTTC
>-|TRBD2|TRBJ2-7|TRBV27
CASSLLMSSGTYEQYF
TGTGCCAGCAGTTTACTGATGTCTAGCGGGACCTACGAGCAGTACTTC
>-|-|TRBJ2-7|TRBV6-5
CASSYSRRGLSYEQYF
TGTGCCAGCAGTTACTCGCGGCGGGGGCTATCCTACGAGCAGTACTTC
>-|-|TRBJ2-7|TRBV7-9
CASSGRDGFYEQYF
TGTGCCAGCAGCGGCCGGGACGGATTCTACGAGCAGTACTTC
>-|-|TRBJ1-3|TRBV11-2
CASSLGGAGNTIYF
TGTGCCAGCAGCTTAGGGGGGGCTGGAAACACCATATATTTT
>-|-|TRBJ2-1|TRBV2
CASTRTDNEQFF
TGTGCCAGCACTAGGACAGACAATGAGCAGTTCTTC
>-|-|TRBJ2-7|TRBV28
CASSFISQVEQYF
TGTGCCAGCAGTTTTATCTCCCAGGTCGAGCAGTACTTC
>-|TRBD2|TRBJ2-1|TRBV29-1
CSCPDSGKYNEQFF
TGCTCATGCCCAGATAGCGGGAAATACAATGAGCAGTTCTTC
>-|-|TRBJ1-2|TRBV7-9
CASSSGQYNYGYTF
TGTGCCAGCAGCTCCGGACAGTATAACTATGGCTACACCTTC
>-|-|TRBJ1-1|TRBV28
CASDQGGNTEAFF
TGTGCCAGTGACCAAGGTGGGAACACTGAAGCTTTCTTT
>-|TRBD2|TRBJ2-7|TRBV19
CASSMEWREVIYEQYF
TGTGCCAGTAGTATGGAGTGGCGGGAGGTTATCTACGAGCAGTACTTC
>-|-|TRBJ2-4|TRBV9
CASSVAGTGGNIQYF
TGTGCCAGCAGCGTAGCAGGGACTGGGGGGAACATTCAGTACTTC
>few|TRBD1|TRBJ1-2|TRBV2
CASNPTGEYGYTF
TGTGCCAGCAACCCCACAGGGGAATATGGCTACACCTTC
>-|TRBD2|TRBJ2-3|TRBV7-6
CASSSLAGGPPDTQYF
TGTGCCAGCAGCTCCTTAGCGGGAGGGCCTCCAGATACGCAGTATTTT
>-|-|TRBJ2-1|TRBV5-8
CASSNPQVYNEQFF
TGTGCCAGCAGTAATCCGCAGGTATACAATGAGCAGTTCTTC
>-|-|TRBJ2-7|TRBV7-9
CASSLPNSPYEQYF
TGTGCCAGCAGCTTACCAAACAGTCCCTACGAGCAGTACTTC
>-|TRBD1|TRBJ1-4|TRBV9
CASSVNPGQGAPNEKLFF
TGTGCCAGCAGCGTAAACCCGGGACAGGGGGCTCCTAATGAAAAACTGTTTTTT
>-|-|TRBJ2-1|TRBV7-9
CASSLGQGNYNEQFF
TGTGCCAGCAGCTTAGGGCAGGGGAACTACAATGAGCAGTTCTTC
>once|-|TRBJ2-2|TRBV7-9
CASSLSVDGRLFF
TGTGCCAGCAGCTTATCTGTGGACGGTAGGCTGTTTTTT
>-|TRBD1|TRBJ1-1|TRBV28
CASSLGTGITEAFF
TGTGCCAGCAGTTTAGGGACAGGGATCACTGAAGCTTTCTTT
>-|TRBD2|TRBJ2-1|TRBV7-2
CASSLGLAGGLGNEQFF
TGTGCCAGCAGCTTAGGTCTGGCGGGGGGGCTCGGCAATGAGCAGTTCTTC
>-|TRBD2|TRBJ2-1|TRBV27
CASSLLGTSGGTGSNEQFF
TGTGCCAGCAGTTTATTGGGGACTAGCGGGGGGACAGGGAGCAATGAGCAGTTCTTC
>once|-|TRBJ2-6|TRBV27
CASSFGTPGFSGANVLTF
TGTGCCAGCAGTTTCGGGACACCGGGCTTCTCTGGGGCCAACGTCCTGACTTTC
>-|-|TRBJ1-2|TRBV7-9
CASSLVGAAYGYTF
TGTGCCAGCAGCTTGGTCGGGGCCGCCTATGGCTACACCTTC
>-|-|TRBJ2-7|TRBV5-1
CASSYQEPSYEQYF
TGCGCCAGCAGCTACCAGGAGCCCTCCTACGAGCAGTACTTC
>-|TRBD1|TRBJ2-7|TRBV9
CASSESGTGAYEQYF
TGTGCCAGCAGCGAATCCGGGACAGGGGCCTACGAGCAGTACTTC
>-|-|TRBJ2-1|TRBV10-2
CASIEDTSYNEQFF
TGCGCCAGCATCGAGGACACCTCCTACAATGAGCAGTTCTTC
>-|TRBD2|TRBJ2-1|TRBV7-9
CASSPTSVFYNEQFF
TGTGCCAGCAGCCCGACTAGCGTTTTCTACAATGAGCAGTTCTTC
>-|-|TRBJ2-7|TRBV13
CASSLGVGGANEQYF
TGTGCCAGCAGCTTAGGGGTCGGCGGGGCTAACGAGCAGTACTTC
>once|-|TRBJ2-7|TRBV4-1
CASSLRVSYEQYF
TGCGCCAGCAGCCTCAGGGTTTCCTACGAGCAGTACTTC
>-|TRBD1|TRBJ1-2|TRBV6-5
CASRQGGYYGYTF
TGTGCCAGCAGGCAGGGGGGTTACTATGGCTACACCTTC
>-|-|TRBJ1-5|TRBV25-1
CASSDIGNQPQHF
TGTGCCAGCAGTGATATAGGCAATCAGCCCCAGCATTTT
>-|-|TRBJ2-5|TRBV13
CASGLRGASGRQETQYF
TGTGCCAGCGGACTTAGGGGGGCTAGCGGTCGCCAAGAGACCCAGTACTTC
>-|TRBD2|TRBJ2-1|TRBV28
CASSPAGDYYNEQFF
TGTGCCAGCAGTCCAGCGGGGGACTACTACAATGAGCAGTTCTTC
>-|TRBD2|TRBJ2-7|TRBV15
CATSFPPGLAGGVYF
TGTGCCACCAGCTTTCCACCGGGACTAGCGGGAGGGGTGTACTTC
>-|-|TRBJ1-4|TRBV4-3
CASSRRGEGEEEKLFF
TGCGCCAGCAGCCGACGAGGGGAGGGGGAAGAGGAAAAACTGTTTTTT
>-|-|TRBJ2-7|TRBV7-6
CASSHRDSYEQYF
TGTGCCAGCAGCCACCGCGACAGCTACGAGCAGTACTTC
>-|-|TRBJ1-1|TRBV6-5
CASSYSQGNTEAFF
TGTGCCAGCAGTTACTCGCAAGGGAACACTGAAGCTTTCTTT
>once|TRBD1|TRBJ2-7|TRBV5-6
CASSWDRANEQYF
TGTGCCAGCAGCTGGGACAGGGCCAACGAGCAGTACTTC
>-|TRBD2|TRBJ2-2|TRBV9
CASSVTGGPTGELFF
TGTGCCAGCAGCGTAACGGGAGGGCCCACCGGGGAGCTGTTTTTT
>-|-|TRBJ2-7|TRBV11-2
CASSQTPNYEQYF
TGTGCCAGCAGCCAGACACCGAACTACGAGCAGTACTTC
>-|-|TRBJ2-7|TRBV5-8
CASSFTGREQYF
TGTGCCAGCAGTTTTACAGGGCGCGAGCAGTACTTC
>-|TRBD1|TRBJ1-2|TRBV5-1
CASRDPGTGEIYGYTF
TGCGCCAGCAGAGATCCCGGGACAGGGGAAATCTATGGCTACACCTTC
>-|-|TRBJ1-2|TRBV5-6
CASSLQEPNGYTF
TGTGCCAGCAGCTTGCAGGAGCCAAATGGCTACACCTTC
>-|-|TRBJ2-3|TRBV27
CASSFGGGAADTQYF
TGTGCCAGCAGTTTTGGAGGGGGGGCAGCAGATACGCAGTATTTT
>-|TRBD2|TRBJ2-1|TRBV27
CASLSGTSARNEQFF
TGTGCCAGCCTGTCCGGGACTAGCGCACGCAATGAGCAGTTCTTC
>-|-|TRBJ2-2|TRBV29-1
CSVDEGRATGELFF
TGCAGCGTTGATGAGGGTAGGGCCACCGGGGAGCTGTTTTTT
>-|TRBD2|TRBJ2-1|TRBV2
CASSGASGGYNEQFF
TGTGCCAGCAGTGGGGCTAGCGGGGGCTACAATGAGCAGTTCTTC
>once|TRBD1|TRBJ2-7|TRBV5-1
CASSYTGTGIYEQYF
TGCGCCAGCAGCTACACCGGGACAGGGATCTACGAGCAGTACTTC
>-|TRBD1|TRBJ1-1|TRBV5-6
CASSGRGAEAFF
TGTGCCAGCAGCGGCAGGGGGGCTGAAGCTTTCTTT